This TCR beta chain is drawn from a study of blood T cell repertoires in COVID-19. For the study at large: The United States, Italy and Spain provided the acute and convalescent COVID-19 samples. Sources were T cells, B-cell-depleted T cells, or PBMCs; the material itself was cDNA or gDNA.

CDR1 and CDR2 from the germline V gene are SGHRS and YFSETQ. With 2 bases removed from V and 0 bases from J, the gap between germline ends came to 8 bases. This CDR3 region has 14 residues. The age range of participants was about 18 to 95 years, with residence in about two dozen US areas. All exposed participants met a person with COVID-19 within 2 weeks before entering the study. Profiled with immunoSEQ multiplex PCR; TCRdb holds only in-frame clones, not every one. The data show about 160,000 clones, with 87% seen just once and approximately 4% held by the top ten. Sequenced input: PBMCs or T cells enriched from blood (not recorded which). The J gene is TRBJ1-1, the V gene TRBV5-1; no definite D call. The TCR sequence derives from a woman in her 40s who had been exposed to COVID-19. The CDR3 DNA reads TGCGCCAGCAGCTTAAACGACATGAACACTGAAGCTTTCTTT. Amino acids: CASSLNDMNTEAFF. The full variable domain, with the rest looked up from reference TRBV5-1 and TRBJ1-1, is KAGVTQTPRYLIKTRGQQVTLSCSPISGHRSVSWYQQTPGQGLQFLFEYFSETQRNKGNFPGRFSGRQFSNSRSEMNVSTLELGDSALYLCASSLNDMNTEAFFGQGTRLTVV.